This T cell receptor (beta chain) was recovered during a study of T cell responses to AZD1222 COVID-19 vaccine. With regard to this clone: Antigen unknown.

Sequenced by immunoSEQ multiplex PCR; TCRdb stores in-frame clones only, minus some. Of approximately 150,000 clones listed, roughly 93% are singletons. This CDR3 is built from 15 residues. V was trimmed by 9 bases and J by 6 bases, leaving 21 bases between them. CDR1 LNHDA and CDR2 SQIVND come from the germline V gene (reference sequence). Broader study findings: Seropositive AZD1222 recipients at baseline numbered only five to seven. The donor cohort was predominantly white British with a female majority, and clonal diversity may have been underestimated. Unmutated variant regions are reportedly the target of nearly half of TCRs that are spike-specific. It was only after the peak T cell response that any repertoires were sampled.

This specimen consisted of peripheral blood, obtained on day 0 of MenACWY control vaccination. The genes are TRBV19 and TRBJ1-5, with a weak D call TRBD1 (5 bases). The origin of this receptor is an adult in good health. The CDR3 DNA reads as TGTGCCAGCAGGCTTAAATGGGAGGGGAGTCAGCCCCAGCATTTT. It is translated as CASRLKWEGSQPQHF.